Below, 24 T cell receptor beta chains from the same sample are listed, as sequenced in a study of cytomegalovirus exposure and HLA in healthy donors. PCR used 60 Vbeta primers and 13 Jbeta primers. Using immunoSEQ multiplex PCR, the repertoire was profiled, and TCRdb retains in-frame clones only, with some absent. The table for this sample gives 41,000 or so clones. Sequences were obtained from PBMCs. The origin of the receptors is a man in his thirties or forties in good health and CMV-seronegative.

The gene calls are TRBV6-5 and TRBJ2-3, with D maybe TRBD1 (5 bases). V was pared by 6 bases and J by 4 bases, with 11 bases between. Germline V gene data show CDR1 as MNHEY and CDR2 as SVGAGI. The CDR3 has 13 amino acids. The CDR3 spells CASRLRQSDTQYF. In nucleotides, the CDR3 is TGTGCCAGCAGACTACGACAGTCAGATACGCAGTATTTT.

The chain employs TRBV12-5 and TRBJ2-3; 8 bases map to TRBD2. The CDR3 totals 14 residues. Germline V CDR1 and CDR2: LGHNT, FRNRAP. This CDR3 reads CRVAGRPSTDTQYF. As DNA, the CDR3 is TGTAGGGTAGCGGGGCGGCCTAGCACAGATACGCAGTATTTT.

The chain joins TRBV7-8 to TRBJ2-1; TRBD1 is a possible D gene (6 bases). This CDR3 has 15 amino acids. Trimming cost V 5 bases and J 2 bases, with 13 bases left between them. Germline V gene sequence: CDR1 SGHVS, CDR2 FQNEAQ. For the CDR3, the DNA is TGTGCCAGCAGCCCAAGACAGGCTACCTACAATGAGCAGTTCTTC. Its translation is CASSPRQATYNEQFF.

The CDR3 bases are TGTGCCAGCAGCCTCCAGGGGAAGAACACTGAAGCTTTCTTT. It translates to CASSLQGKNTEAFF. The chain employs TRBV7-6 and TRBJ1-1; TRBD1 might be the D (6 bases). CDR3 size: 14 residues. CDR1 SGHVS and CDR2 FNYEAQ come from the germline V gene. Trimming shortened V by 5 bases and J by 1 base, and 11 bases separated the two germline ends. Together with reference TRBV7-6 and TRBJ1-1, the CDR3 gives the full variable domain: GAGVSQSPRYKVTKRGQDVALRCDPISGHVSLYWYRQALGQGPEFLTYFNYEAQQDKSGLPNDRFSAERPEGSISTLTIQRTEQRDSAMYRCASSLQGKNTEAFFGQGTRLTVV.

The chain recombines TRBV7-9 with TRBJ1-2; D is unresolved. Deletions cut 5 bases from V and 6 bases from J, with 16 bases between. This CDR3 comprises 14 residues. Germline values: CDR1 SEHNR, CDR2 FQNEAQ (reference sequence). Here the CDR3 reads CASSPPVSGNGYTF. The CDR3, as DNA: TGTGCCAGCAGCCCCCCCGTGAGCGGCAATGGCTACACCTTC.

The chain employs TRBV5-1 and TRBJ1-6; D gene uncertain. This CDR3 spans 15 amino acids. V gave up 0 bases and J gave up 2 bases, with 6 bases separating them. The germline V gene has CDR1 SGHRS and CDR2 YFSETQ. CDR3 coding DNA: TGCGCCAGCAGCTTGGACAGCACCTATAATTCACCCCTCCACTTT. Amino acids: CASSLDSTYNSPLHF.

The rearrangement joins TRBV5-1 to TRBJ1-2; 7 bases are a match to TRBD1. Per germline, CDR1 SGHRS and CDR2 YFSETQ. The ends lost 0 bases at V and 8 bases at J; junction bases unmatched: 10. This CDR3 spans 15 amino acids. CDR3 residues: CASSLGPTGAEGYTF. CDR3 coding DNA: TGCGCCAGCAGCTTGGGACCCACAGGGGCGGAGGGCTACACCTTC.

CDR3 region: CASSRPEGHQPQHF. CDR3 DNA sequence: TGTGCCAGCAGCCGCCCGGAGGGTCATCAGCCCCAGCATTTT. The chain employs TRBV7-2 and TRBJ1-5; D gene ambiguous. The germline gives CDR1 SGHTA, CDR2 FQGNSA. There are 14 residues in the CDR3. V gave up 5 bases and J gave up 5 bases, with 13 bases separating them.

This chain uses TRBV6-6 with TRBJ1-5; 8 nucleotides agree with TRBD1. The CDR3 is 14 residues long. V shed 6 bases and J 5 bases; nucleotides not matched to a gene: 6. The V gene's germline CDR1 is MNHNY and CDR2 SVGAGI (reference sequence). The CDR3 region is CASSHGQGDQPQHF. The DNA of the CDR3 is TGTGCCAGCAGCCACGGACAGGGCGATCAGCCCCAGCATTTT.

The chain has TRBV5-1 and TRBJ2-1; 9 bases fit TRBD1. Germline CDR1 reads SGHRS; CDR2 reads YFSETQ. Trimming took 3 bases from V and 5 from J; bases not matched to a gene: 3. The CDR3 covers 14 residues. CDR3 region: CASSWGQGDNEQFF. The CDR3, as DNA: TGCGCCAGCAGCTGGGGACAGGGAGACAATGAGCAGTTCTTC. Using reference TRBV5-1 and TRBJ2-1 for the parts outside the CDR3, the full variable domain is KAGVTQTPRYLIKTRGQQVTLSCSPISGHRSVSWYQQTPGQGLQFLFEYFSETQRNKGNFPGRFSGRQFSNSRSEMNVSTLELGDSALYLCASSWGQGDNEQFFGPGTRLTVL.

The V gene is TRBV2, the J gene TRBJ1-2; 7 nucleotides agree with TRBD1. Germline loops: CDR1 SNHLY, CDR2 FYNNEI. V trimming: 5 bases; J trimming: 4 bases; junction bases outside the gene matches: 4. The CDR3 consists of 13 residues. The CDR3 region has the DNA TGTGCCAGCAGTCGGACAGGAACCTATGGCTACACCTTC. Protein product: CASSRTGTYGYTF.

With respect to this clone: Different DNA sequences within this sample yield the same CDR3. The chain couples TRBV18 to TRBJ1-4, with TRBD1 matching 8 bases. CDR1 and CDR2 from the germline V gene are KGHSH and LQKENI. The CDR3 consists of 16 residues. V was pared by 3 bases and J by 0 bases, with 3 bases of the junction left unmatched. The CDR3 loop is CASSPDRATTNEKLFF. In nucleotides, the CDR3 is TGTGCCAGCTCACCGGACAGGGCCACAACTAATGAAAAACTGTTTTTT.

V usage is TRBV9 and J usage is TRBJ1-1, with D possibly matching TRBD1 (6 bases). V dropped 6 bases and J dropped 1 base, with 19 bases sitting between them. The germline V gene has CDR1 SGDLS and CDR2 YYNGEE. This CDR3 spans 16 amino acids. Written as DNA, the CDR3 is TGTGCCAGCACCCCTAGGGTCCAAGGGGGGAACACTGAAGCTTTCTTT. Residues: CASTPRVQGGNTEAFF.

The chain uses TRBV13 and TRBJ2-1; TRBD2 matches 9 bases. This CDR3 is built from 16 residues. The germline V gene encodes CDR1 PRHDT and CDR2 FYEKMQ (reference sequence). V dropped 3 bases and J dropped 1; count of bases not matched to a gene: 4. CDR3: CASSFRSGGSYNEQFF. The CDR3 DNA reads TGTGCCAGCAGCTTCCGTAGCGGGGGATCCTACAATGAGCAGTTCTTC.

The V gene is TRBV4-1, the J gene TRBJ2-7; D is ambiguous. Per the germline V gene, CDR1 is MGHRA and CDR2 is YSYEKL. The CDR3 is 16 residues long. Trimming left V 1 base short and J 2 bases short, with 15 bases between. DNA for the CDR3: TGCGCCAGCAGCCAAGTGTGGCAGGCAGTCGCCTACGAGCAGTACTTC. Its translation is CASSQVWQAVAYEQYF.

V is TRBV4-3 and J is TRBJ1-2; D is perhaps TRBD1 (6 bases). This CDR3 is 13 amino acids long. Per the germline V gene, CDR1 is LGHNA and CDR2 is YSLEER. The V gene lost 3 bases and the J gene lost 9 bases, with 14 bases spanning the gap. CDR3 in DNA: TGCGCCAGCAGCCAGGATTACAGGGCCCGCTACACCTTC. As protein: CASSQDYRARYTF.

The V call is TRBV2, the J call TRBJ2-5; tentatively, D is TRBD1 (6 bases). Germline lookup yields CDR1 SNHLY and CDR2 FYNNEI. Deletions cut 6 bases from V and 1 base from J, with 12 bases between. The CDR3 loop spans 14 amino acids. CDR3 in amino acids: CASSQGTFQETQYF. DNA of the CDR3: TGTGCCAGCAGCCAAGGGACATTCCAAGAGACCCAGTACTTC.

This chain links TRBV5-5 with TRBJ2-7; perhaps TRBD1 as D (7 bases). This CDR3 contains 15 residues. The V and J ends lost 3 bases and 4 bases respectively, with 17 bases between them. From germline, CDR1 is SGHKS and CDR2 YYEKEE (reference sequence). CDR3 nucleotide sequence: TGTGCCAGCAGCTCGGGGACAGCGGGCCGGTACGAGCAGTACTTC. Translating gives CASSSGTAGRYEQYF.

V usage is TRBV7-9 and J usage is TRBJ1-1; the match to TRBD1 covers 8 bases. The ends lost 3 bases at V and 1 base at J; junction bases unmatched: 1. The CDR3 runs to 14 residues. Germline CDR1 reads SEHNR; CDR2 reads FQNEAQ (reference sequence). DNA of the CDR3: TGTGCCAGCAGCTTTCAGGGGGCGAACACTGAAGCTTTCTTT. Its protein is CASSFQGANTEAFF.

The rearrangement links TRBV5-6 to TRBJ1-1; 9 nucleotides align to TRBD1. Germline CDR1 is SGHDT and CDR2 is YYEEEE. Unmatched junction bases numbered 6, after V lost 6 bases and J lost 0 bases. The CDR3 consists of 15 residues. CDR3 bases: TGTGCCAGCACGCTGACAGGGGGAGTGAACACTGAAGCTTTCTTT. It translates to CASTLTGGVNTEAFF. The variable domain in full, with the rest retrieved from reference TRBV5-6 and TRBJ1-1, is DAGVTQSPTHLIKTRGQQVTLRCSPKSGHDTVSWYQQALGQGPQFIFQYYEEEERQRGNFPDRFSGHQFPNYSSELNVNALLLGDSALYLCASTLTGGVNTEAFFGQGTRLTVV.

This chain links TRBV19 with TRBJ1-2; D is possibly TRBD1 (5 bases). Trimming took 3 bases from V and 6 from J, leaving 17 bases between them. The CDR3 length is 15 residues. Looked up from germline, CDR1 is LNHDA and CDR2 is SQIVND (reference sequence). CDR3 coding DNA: TGTGCCAGTAGTATCCTCTTAACCGGAGGGGATGGCTACACCTTC. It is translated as CASSILLTGGDGYTF.

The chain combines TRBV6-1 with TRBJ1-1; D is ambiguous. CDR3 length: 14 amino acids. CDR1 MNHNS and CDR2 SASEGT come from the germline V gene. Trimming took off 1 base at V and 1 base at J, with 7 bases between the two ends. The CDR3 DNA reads TGTGCCAGCAGTGAAGGATGGGCGAACACTGAAGCTTTCTTT. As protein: CASSEGWANTEAFF.

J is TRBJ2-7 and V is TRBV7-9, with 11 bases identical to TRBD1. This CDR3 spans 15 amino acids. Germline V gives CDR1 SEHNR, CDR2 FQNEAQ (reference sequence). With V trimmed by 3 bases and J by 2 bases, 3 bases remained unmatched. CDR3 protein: CASSLGDRGAYEQYF. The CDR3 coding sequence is TGTGCCAGCAGCTTGGGGGACAGGGGGGCCTACGAGCAGTACTTC.

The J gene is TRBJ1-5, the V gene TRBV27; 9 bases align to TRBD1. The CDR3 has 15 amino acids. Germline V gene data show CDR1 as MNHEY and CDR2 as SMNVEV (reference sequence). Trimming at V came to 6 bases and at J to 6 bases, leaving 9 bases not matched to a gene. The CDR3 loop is CASSSLGQGPQPQHF. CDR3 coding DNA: TGTGCCAGCAGCTCACTCGGACAGGGGCCTCAGCCCCAGCATTTT.